The 18 T cell receptor beta chains reported below all come from one sample, sequenced in a study of T cell responses to AZD1222 COVID-19 vaccine. The method was immunoSEQ multiplex PCR; TCRdb's version includes in-frame clones alone and lacks a portion of them. The sample comprises 120,000 to 150,000 clones, 88% of which are singletons, and about 3.1% rests with the top ten. The material sequenced was peripheral blood, taken 28 days after the second AZD1222 dose. Receptors originate from an adult who received the AZD1222 COVID-19 vaccine.

J is TRBJ2-3 and V is TRBV7-3; D is possibly TRBD2 (5 bases). This CDR3 is 13 amino acids long. The V end lost 2 bases, the J end lost 5 bases, and 8 bases lay between the germline ends. Germline assignment: CDR1 SGHTA and CDR2 FQGTGA. CDR3 DNA: TGTGCCAGCAGCTTACAGGCGGGAGATACGCAGTATTTT. The encoded protein is CASSLQAGDTQYF.

The chain joins TRBV7-2 to TRBJ2-3, with 7 bases fitting TRBD1. Germline trimming cut 1 base from V and 2 bases from J; bases unmatched to any gene: 3. Germline V gene data show CDR1 as SGHTA and CDR2 as FQGNSA. The CDR3 consists of 15 residues. CDR3 DNA: TGTGCCAGCAGCTTAGAGGGACAGCCCACAGATACGCAGTATTTT. Translated: CASSLEGQPTDTQYF.

J is TRBJ1-2 and V is TRBV28; D unresolved. Trimming shortened V by 6 bases and J by 0 bases, and 11 bases separated the two germline ends. Germline CDR1 reads MDHEN; CDR2 reads SYDVKM. The CDR3 totals 14 residues. CDR3 nucleotides: TGTGCCAGCAGCAGAGACGGAGCTAACTATGGCTACACCTTC. This translates into CASSRDGANYGYTF.

V is TRBV5-1 and J is TRBJ2-7; TRBD2 matches 13 bases. Germline V CDR1 and CDR2: SGHRS, YFSETQ. The CDR3 is 17 residues long. Unmatched junction bases numbered 8, after V lost 0 bases and J lost 5 bases. The CDR3 loop reads CASSLAGTSGKENEQYF. CDR3 bases: TGCGCCAGCAGCTTGGCCGGGACTAGCGGGAAGGAAAACGAGCAGTACTTC. The whole variable domain, remainder taken from reference TRBV5-1 and TRBJ2-7, is KAGVTQTPRYLIKTRGQQVTLSCSPISGHRSVSWYQQTPGQGLQFLFEYFSETQRNKGNFPGRFSGRQFSNSRSEMNVSTLELGDSALYLCASSLAGTSGKENEQYFGPGTRLTVT.

CDR3 coding DNA: TGCAGTGCTAGTTGGGACGGAACCGGGGAGCTGTTTTTT. It yields the protein CSASWDGTGELFF. The rearrangement uses TRBV20-1 and TRBJ2-2; tentatively, D is TRBD1 or TRBD2 (5 bases each). V lost 3 bases, J lost 5 bases, and 10 bases lay in between. Germline values: CDR1 DFQATT, CDR2 SNEGSKA (reference sequence). CDR3 size: 13 residues.

The V gene is TRBV19, the J gene TRBJ2-1, with D tentatively TRBD1 or TRBD2 (5 bases each). This CDR3 contains 14 residues. Trimming cost V 7 bases and J 8 bases, with 18 bases left between them. CDR1 LNHDA and CDR2 SQIVND come from the germline V gene (reference sequence). CDR3 nucleotides: TGTGCCAGTAAAAGAGGGGCCCCTCCCGATGAGCAGTTCTTC. Residues: CASKRGAPPDEQFF.

This clone showed up just once. The chain is built from TRBV7-3 and TRBJ2-7, with 7 bases lining up with TRBD2. The V segment lost 2 bases and the J segment 1 base; nucleotides outside the gene matches: 5. In germline, CDR1 is SGHTA, CDR2 FQGTGA. The CDR3 extends over 15 amino acids. The CDR3: CASSLGAGESYEQYF. CDR3 nucleotide sequence: TGTGCCAGCAGCTTAGGGGCGGGGGAGTCCTACGAGCAGTACTTC. The full variable domain, its missing parts supplied by reference TRBV7-3 and TRBJ2-7, is GAGVSQTPSNKVTEKGKYVELRCDPISGHTALYWYRQSLGQGPEFLIYFQGTGAADDSGLPNDRFFAVRPEGSVSTLKIQRTERGDSAVYLCASSLGAGESYEQYFGPGTRLTVT.

V gene TRBV7-8 combines with J gene TRBJ2-1, with 8 bases lining up with TRBD2. V dropped 0 bases and J dropped 2; count of bases not matched to a gene: 6. This CDR3 has 17 amino acids. Germline values: CDR1 SGHVS, CDR2 FQNEAQ. Here the CDR3 reads CASSLASSGGAYNEQFF. CDR3 in DNA: TGTGCCAGCAGCTTAGCGTCGAGCGGGGGCGCCTACAATGAGCAGTTCTTC.

This clone came up once. The chain is built from TRBV30 and TRBJ1-2; D unresolved. The CDR3 is 11 residues long. Germline V gives CDR1 GTSNPN, CDR2 SVGIG (reference sequence). V lost 8 bases and J 2 bases, leaving 9 bases between the germline ends. CDR3 protein: CARTENYGYTF. As DNA, the CDR3 is TGTGCCAGGACGGAAAACTATGGCTACACCTTC.

The V call is TRBV18, the J call TRBJ2-2; D unresolved. CDR1 is KGHSH and CDR2 is LQKENI in the germline V gene. This CDR3 comprises 14 residues. Trimming shortened V by 0 bases and J by 3 bases, and 5 bases separated the two germline ends. The CDR3 spells CASSPPTDTGELFF. The CDR3 nucleotides read TGTGCCAGCTCACCACCGACCGACACCGGGGAGCTGTTTTTT.

The rearrangement uses TRBV28 and TRBJ1-1; 9 nucleotides align to TRBD1. V gave up 6 bases and J gave up 9 bases; unmatched junction bases: 17. Germline values: CDR1 MDHEN, CDR2 SYDVKM. The CDR3 extends over 16 amino acids. CDR3 sequence reads: CASRSLGGTGYFQAFF. The CDR3 DNA reads TGTGCCAGCAGATCTTTAGGTGGGACAGGGTACTTCCAAGCTTTCTTT.

The rearrangement uses TRBV28 and TRBJ1-2, with 7 positions matching TRBD1. CDR1 and CDR2 (germline): MDHEN, SYDVKM. There are 16 residues in the CDR3. Germline trimming cut 8 bases from V and 2 bases from J; bases unmatched to any gene: 14. The CDR3 nucleotides are TGTGCCAGCGGGGGAGAAGCGACAGGGAGGAACTATGGCTACACCTTC. Its translation: CASGGEATGRNYGYTF.

V gene TRBV5-1 combines with J gene TRBJ1-1; a weak D match, TRBD1 (5 bases). CDR1 and CDR2 (germline): SGHRS, YFSETQ. This CDR3 has 15 residues. The V end lost 2 bases, the J end lost 2 bases, and 13 bases lay between the germline ends. The CDR3 loop is CASSFMSTVNTEAFF. CDR3 nucleotide sequence: TGCGCCAGCAGCTTCATGTCGACAGTTAACACTGAAGCTTTCTTT. The full variable domain, rest sourced from reference TRBV5-1 and TRBJ1-1, is KAGVTQTPRYLIKTRGQQVTLSCSPISGHRSVSWYQQTPGQGLQFLFEYFSETQRNKGNFPGRFSGRQFSNSRSEMNVSTLELGDSALYLCASSFMSTVNTEAFFGQGTRLTVV.

This sequence joins TRBV28 and TRBJ1-6; weak D call: TRBD1 (5 bases). Germline V gene sequence: CDR1 MDHEN, CDR2 SYDVKM. The CDR3 consists of 14 residues. Deletions cut 8 bases from V and 9 bases from J, with 17 bases between. The CDR3 DNA reads TGTGCCAGCCTCAGATCGGGGGAGGGTTCACCCCTCCACTTT. It is translated as CASLRSGEGSPLHF.

The count of this clone is one. The chain is built from TRBV6-5 and TRBJ1-4, with a tentative D call TRBD1 (5 bases). The germline gives CDR1 MNHEY, CDR2 SVGAGI. V lost 0 bases to trimming and J lost 8 bases, with 16 bases between them. This CDR3 contains 16 residues. The CDR3 nucleotides are TGTGCCAGCAGTTACTCTGGGACTCAGCCGGGGGAAAAACTGTTTTTT. This gives the protein CASSYSGTQPGEKLFF.

The chain uses TRBV28 and TRBJ2-7, with TRBD1 matching over 8 bases. The CDR3 length is 16 residues. V was clipped by 5 bases and J by 4 bases; unmatched bases: 13. Looked up from germline, CDR1 is MDHEN and CDR2 is SYDVKM. The CDR3 loop reads CASSNGAGGAGYEQYF. CDR3 sequence (DNA): TGTGCCAGCAGTAACGGGGCAGGGGGCGCTGGGTACGAGCAGTACTTC.

V gene TRBV13 combines with J gene TRBJ2-1, with TRBD1 matching over 7 bases. The CDR3 spans 16 residues. Germline V gene sequence: CDR1 PRHDT, CDR2 FYEKMQ (reference sequence). The trim removed 7 bases at V and 4 bases at J, leaving 13 bases unmatched. In DNA, the CDR3 is TGTGCCAGCACCCAAACCGGGACAGTTACTTACAATGAGCAGTTCTTC. It encodes CASTQTGTVTYNEQFF.

The V call is TRBV10-3, the J call TRBJ2-3; TRBD2 aligns across 9 bases. Germline CDR1 reads ENHRY; CDR2 reads SYGVKD. The CDR3 consists of 16 residues. After removal of 4 bases from V and 6 bases from J, the junction contained 11 bases not matched to a gene. The DNA for the CDR3 is TGTGCCATCAGTGGGAACCGTCGCGGGAGGGGGGATACGCAGTATTTT. Its translation is CAISGNRRGRGDTQYF.